This T cell receptor (beta chain) originates from a study of T cells in tuberculosis. About the study: T cells were selected with CD1B tetramers loaded with glucose monomycolate. In South Africa, adults with active tuberculosis were compared with IGRA-negative and latently infected IGRA-positive adolescents.

This CDR3 contains 13 residues. Germline CDR1 SGHTA, CDR2 FQGTGA. Trimming pared 2 bases from V and 9 bases from J, leaving 11 bases between. TCRdb's table, derived via immunoSEQ multiplex PCR, lists solely in-frame clones and lacks some. Of tens of thousands of clones in the sample, 90% to 95% were seen once. The table lists this clone with a count of one. Latent tuberculosis screening used tuberculin skin test and IGRA at entry. The clonotype originates from a donor aged 10 to 29 with latent tuberculosis or without tuberculosis infection. Some clones in this sample may be carry-over from other donors' samples. The sequencing input was PBMCs. This chain uses TRBV7-3 with TRBJ2-1; no firm D call. The CDR3 DNA follows: TGTGCCAGCAGCTTATCAGGTCCGGCTGAGCAGTTCTTC. Its protein is CASSLSGPAEQFF. Combining the CDR3 with reference TRBV7-3 and TRBJ2-1 gives the whole variable domain GAGVSQTPSNKVTEKGKYVELRCDPISGHTALYWYRQSLGQGPEFLIYFQGTGAADDSGLPNDRFFAVRPEGSVSTLKIQRTERGDSAVYLCASSLSGPAEQFFGPGTRLTVL.